The rows below give T cell receptor beta chains drawn from one sample of a study of blood T cell repertoires in COVID-19. Clones were read by immunoSEQ multiplex PCR, and TCRdb kept only the in-frame ones, dropping some. The table lists under 35,000 clones, 70% to 90% of them singletons. Sequencing was done on a sample of peripheral blood. These receptors were collected from a human donor in a cohort sampled during active COVID-19. Both conserved end residues are part of each CDR3. D genes are given only for firm matches. Where a row states a size, it is once, few, many or the class of an expanded clone; other rows omit it.

V gene	CDR3 length	J gene	clone size	D gene	CDR3 protein
TRBV5-1	16	TRBJ2-7	-	-	CASSLVGRGSSYEQYF
TRBV6-2/TRBV6-3	12	TRBJ1-6	once	-	CASSYPKGPLHF
TRBV5-1	15	TRBJ2-5	once	TRBD2	CASSSSGTRGETQYF
TRBV19	16	TRBJ1-5	-	-	CASSWATTYSNQPQHF
TRBV7-9	11	TRBJ2-7	-	TRBD1	CASSGDSEQYF
TRBV5-1	16	TRBJ2-5	-	TRBD1	CASSRRDRGRGETQYF
TRBV10-3	13	TRBJ2-1	-	TRBD2	CATTSGPDNEQFF
TRBV4-1	14	TRBJ1-1	-	-	CASSQDEEGTEAFF
TRBV13	14	TRBJ1-2	-	-	CASSKPGEGYGYTF
TRBV6-5	14	TRBJ1-2	-	-	CASSPRDSLWGYTF
TRBV4-1	15	TRBJ1-6	-	TRBD1	CASSQGGTDESPLHF
TRBV7-8	14	TRBJ2-1	-	TRBD1	CASSYDRVGNEQFF
TRBV7-9	12	TRBJ2-7	-	-	CASSSRVYEQYF
TRBV7-2	18	TRBJ2-2	-	TRBD2	CASSPGTSGGANTGELFF
TRBV11-3	15	TRBJ2-1	-	-	CASSLGLAALDEQFF
TRBV5-1	12	TRBJ1-2	once	-	CASSPDSYGYTF
TRBV5-6	17	TRBJ2-3	-	TRBD1	CASSLPLPGQITDTQYF
TRBV6-4	15	TRBJ2-1	once	TRBD2	CASSLLAGDDNEQFF
TRBV2	14	TRBJ2-7	-	-	CASSEASRVSEQYF
TRBV25-1	14	TRBJ2-7	-	TRBD1	CASSGQGPTYEQYF
TRBV6-5	14	TRBJ1-1	-	-	CASSSLNRDTEAFF
TRBV11-3	15	TRBJ1-3	-	-	CASSLNRHSGNTIYF
TRBV7-2	15	TRBJ1-2	-	-	CASSLTEVFSYGYTF
TRBV4-3	16	TRBJ2-7	-	TRBD2	CASSQDIAGVSYEQYF